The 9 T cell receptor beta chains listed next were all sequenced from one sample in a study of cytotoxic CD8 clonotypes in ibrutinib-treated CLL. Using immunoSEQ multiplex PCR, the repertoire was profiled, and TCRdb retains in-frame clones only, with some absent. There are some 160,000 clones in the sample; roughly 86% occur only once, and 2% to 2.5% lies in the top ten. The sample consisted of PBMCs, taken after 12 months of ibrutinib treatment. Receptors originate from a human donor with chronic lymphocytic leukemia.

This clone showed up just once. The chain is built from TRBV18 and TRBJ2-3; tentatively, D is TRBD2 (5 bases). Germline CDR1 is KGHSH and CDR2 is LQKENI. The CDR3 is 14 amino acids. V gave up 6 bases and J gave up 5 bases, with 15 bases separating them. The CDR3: CASSRRPREDTQYF. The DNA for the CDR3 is TGTGCCAGCTCTCGCCGGCCGAGGGAAGATACGCAGTATTTT.

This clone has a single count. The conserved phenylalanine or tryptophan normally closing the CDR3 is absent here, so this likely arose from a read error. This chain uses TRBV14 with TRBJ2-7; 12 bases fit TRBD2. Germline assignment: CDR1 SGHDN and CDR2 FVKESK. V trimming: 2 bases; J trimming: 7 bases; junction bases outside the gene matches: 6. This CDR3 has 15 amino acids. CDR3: CASSQMTSGSREQYL. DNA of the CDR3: TGTGCCAGCAGCCAAATGACTAGCGGGAGTAGAGAGCAGTACTTA.

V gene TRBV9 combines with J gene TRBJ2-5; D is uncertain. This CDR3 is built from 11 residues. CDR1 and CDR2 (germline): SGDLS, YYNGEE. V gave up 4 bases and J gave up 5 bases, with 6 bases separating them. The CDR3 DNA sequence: TGTGCCAGCAGCTCCCAGGAGACCCAGTACTTC. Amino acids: CASSSQETQYF.

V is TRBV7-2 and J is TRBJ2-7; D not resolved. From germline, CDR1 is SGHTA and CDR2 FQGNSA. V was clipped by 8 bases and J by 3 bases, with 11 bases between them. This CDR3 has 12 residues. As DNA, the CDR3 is TGTGCCAGCGGTGACTCCTACTACGAGCAGTACTTC. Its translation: CASGDSYYEQYF.

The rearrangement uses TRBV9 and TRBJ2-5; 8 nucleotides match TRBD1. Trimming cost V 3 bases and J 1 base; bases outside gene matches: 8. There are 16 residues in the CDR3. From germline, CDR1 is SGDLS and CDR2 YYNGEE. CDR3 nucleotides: TGTGCCAGCAGCGCAGGACAGGGATTGGGCCAAGAGACCCAGTACTTC. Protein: CASSAGQGLGQETQYF.

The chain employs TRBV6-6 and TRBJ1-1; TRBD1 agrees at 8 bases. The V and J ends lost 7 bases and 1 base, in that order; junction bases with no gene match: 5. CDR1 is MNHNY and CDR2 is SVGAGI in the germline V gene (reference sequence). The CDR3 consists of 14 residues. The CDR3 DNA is TGTGCCAGCACCCGCGACAGGGGGAACACTGAAGCTTTCTTT. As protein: CASTRDRGNTEAFF.

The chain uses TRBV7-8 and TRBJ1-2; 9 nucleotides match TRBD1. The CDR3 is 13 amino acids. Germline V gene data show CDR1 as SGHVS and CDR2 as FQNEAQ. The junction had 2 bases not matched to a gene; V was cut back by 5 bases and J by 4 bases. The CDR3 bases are TGTGCCAGCAGCCCGGGACAGGGCTATGGCTACACCTTC. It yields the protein CASSPGQGYGYTF.

Here the CDR3 DNA reads TGTGCCAGCAGTTACCGGACAGGGGGGCCCTCGGAAGGCTACACCTTC. Encoded protein: CASSYRTGGPSEGYTF. V usage is TRBV6-6 and J usage is TRBJ1-2, with TRBD1 matching 10 bases. Germline CDR1 reads MNHNY; CDR2 reads SVGAGI (reference sequence). This CDR3 spans 16 amino acids. V lost 2 bases to trimming and J lost 8 bases; unmatched junction nucleotides: 11.

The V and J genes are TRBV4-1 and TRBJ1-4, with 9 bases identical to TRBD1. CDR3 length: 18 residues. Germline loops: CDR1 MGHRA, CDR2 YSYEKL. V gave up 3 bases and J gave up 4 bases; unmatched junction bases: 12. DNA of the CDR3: TGCGCCAGCAGCCAGGGACTACAGGGGGCCGGGTTTAATGAAAAACTGTTTTTT. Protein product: CASSQGLQGAGFNEKLFF.